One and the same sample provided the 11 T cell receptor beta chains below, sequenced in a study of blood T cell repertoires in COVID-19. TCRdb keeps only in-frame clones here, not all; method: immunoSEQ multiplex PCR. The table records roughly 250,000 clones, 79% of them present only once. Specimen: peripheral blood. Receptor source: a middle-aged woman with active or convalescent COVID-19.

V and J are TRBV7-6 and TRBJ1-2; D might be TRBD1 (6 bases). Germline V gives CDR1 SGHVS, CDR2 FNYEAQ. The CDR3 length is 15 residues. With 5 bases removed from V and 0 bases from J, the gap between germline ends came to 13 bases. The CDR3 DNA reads TGTGCCAGCAGCCTGGGGGCCTTAGCTAACTATGGCTACACCTTC. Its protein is CASSLGALANYGYTF.

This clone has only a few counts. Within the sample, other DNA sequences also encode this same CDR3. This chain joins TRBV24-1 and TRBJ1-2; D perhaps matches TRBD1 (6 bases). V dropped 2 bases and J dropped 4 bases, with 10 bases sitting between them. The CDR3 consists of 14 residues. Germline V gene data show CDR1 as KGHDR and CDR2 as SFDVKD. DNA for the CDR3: TGTGCCACCAGTGATTCCGACAGGAGCTATGGCTACACCTTC. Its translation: CATSDSDRSYGYTF.

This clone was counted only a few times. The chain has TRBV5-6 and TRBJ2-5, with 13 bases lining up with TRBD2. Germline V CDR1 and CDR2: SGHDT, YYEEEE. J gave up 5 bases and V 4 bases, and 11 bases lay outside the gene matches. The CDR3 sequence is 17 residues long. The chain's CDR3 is CASSAELAGGPRETQYF. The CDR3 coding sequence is TGTGCCAGCAGCGCCGAACTAGCGGGGGGGCCGAGGGAGACCCAGTACTTC.

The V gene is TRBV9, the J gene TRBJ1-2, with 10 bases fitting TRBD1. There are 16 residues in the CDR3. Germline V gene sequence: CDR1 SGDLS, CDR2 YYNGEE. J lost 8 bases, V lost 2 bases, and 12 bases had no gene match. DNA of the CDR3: TGTGCCAGCAGCGTCCAGAGCCGACAGGGGGCAGGGGGCTACACCTTC. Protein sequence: CASSVQSRQGAGGYTF.

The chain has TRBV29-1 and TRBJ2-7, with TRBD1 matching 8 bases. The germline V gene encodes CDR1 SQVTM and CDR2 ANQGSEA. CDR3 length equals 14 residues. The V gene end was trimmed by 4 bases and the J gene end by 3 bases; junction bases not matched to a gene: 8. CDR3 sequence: CSVGPSDRGYEQYF. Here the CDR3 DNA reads TGCAGCGTTGGACCCTCCGACAGGGGCTACGAGCAGTACTTC.

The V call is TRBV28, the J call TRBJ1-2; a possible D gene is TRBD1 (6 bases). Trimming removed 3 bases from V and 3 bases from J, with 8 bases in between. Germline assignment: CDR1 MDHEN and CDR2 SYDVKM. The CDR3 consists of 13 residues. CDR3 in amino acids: CASSLTGDYGYTF. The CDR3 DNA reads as TGTGCCAGCAGTTTGACAGGAGACTATGGCTACACCTTC.

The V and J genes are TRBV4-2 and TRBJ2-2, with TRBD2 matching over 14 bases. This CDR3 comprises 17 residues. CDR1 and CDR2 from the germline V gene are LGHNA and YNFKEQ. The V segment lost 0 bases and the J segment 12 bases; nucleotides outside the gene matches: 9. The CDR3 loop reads CASSQDLTSGGARKLFF. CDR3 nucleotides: TGTGCCAGCAGCCAAGATCTGACTAGCGGGGGGGCCCGCAAGCTGTTTTTT.

The CDR3 here is CASSTKHRVLSYNEQFF. The CDR3 bases are TGCGCCAGCAGCACGAAACACAGGGTCCTATCCTACAATGAGCAGTTCTTC. The rearrangement uses TRBV5-1 and TRBJ2-1, with D maybe TRBD1 (6 bases). V dropped 4 bases and J dropped 1 base, with 18 bases sitting between them. Germline loops: CDR1 SGHRS, CDR2 YFSETQ. The CDR3 consists of 17 residues. Based on the CDR3 plus reference TRBV5-1 and TRBJ2-1, the full variable domain is KAGVTQTPRYLIKTRGQQVTLSCSPISGHRSVSWYQQTPGQGLQFLFEYFSETQRNKGNFPGRFSGRQFSNSRSEMNVSTLELGDSALYLCASSTKHRVLSYNEQFFGPGTRLTVL.

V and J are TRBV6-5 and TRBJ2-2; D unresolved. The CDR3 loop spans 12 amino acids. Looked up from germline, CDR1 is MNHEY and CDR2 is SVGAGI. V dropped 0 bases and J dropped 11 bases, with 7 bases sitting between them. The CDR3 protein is CASSYSRGELFF. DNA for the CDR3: TGTGCCAGCAGTTACTCGAGAGGAGAGCTGTTTTTT.

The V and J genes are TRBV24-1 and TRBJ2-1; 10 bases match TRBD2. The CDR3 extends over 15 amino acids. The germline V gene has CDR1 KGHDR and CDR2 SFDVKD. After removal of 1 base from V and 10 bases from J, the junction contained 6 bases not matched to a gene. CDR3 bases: TGTGCCACCAGTGATTTAACAGCGGGGGGGGTGGAGCAGTTCTTC. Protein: CATSDLTAGGVEQFF.

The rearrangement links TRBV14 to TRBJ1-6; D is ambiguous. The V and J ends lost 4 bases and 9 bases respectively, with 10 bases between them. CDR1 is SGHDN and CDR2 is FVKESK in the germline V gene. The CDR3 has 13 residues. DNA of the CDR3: TGTGCCAGCAGCCCAGGAGGCAGTTCACCCCTCCACTTT. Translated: CASSPGGSSPLHF.